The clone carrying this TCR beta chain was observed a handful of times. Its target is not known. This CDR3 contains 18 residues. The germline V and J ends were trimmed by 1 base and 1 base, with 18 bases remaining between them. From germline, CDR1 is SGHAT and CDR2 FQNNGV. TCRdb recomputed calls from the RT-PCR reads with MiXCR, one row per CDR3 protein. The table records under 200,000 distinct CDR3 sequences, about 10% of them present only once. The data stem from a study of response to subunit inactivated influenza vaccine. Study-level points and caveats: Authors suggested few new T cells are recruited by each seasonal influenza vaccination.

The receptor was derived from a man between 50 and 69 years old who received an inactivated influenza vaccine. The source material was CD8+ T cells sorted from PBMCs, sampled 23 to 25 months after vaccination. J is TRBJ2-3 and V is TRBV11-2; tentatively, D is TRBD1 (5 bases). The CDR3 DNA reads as TGTGCCAGCAGCTTAGTAGGGGTTCGAGAGTTCCGCACAGATACGCAGTATTTT. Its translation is CASSLVGVREFRTDTQYF. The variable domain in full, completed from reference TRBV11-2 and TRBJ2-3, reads EAGVAQSPRYKIIEKRQSVAFWCNPISGHATLYWYQQILGQGPKLLIQFQNNGVVDDSQLPKDRFSAERLKGVDSTLKIQPAKLEDSAVYLCASSLVGVREFRTDTQYFGPGTRLTVL.